A single sample is the source of the 32 T cell receptor beta chains below, sequenced in a study of T cell responses to AZD1222 COVID-19 vaccine. This table comes from immunoSEQ multiplex PCR, and its TCRdb copy is limited to in-frame clones, with some not included. The table includes some 180,000 clones, approximately 90% detected once. Material: peripheral blood, obtained 28 days after the second AZD1222 dose. The source of these receptors is an adult who received the AZD1222 COVID-19 vaccine.

J is TRBJ1-1 and V is TRBV7-2, with D tentatively TRBD1 (5 bases). Germline assignment: CDR1 SGHTA and CDR2 FQGNSA. The CDR3 runs to 14 residues. V gave up 6 bases and J gave up 6 bases, with 17 bases separating them. The CDR3 region has the DNA TGTGCCAGCAGTTCGAGGGGTACCAAACCTGAAGCTTTCTTT. Amino acid sequence: CASSSRGTKPEAFF.

J is TRBJ2-3 and V is TRBV3-1 (or the pseudogene TRBV3-2), with 8 nucleotides matching TRBD2. Germline trimming cut 1 base from V and 3 bases from J; bases unmatched to any gene: 3. CDR1 is LGHDT, CDR2 YNNKEL, per germline (reference sequence). The CDR3 is made up of 15 amino acids. CDR3 sequence: CASSQVAGQTDTQYF. The CDR3 nucleotides read TGTGCCAGCAGCCAAGTAGCGGGGCAGACAGATACGCAGTATTTT.

The CDR3 loop reads CASSLGLGYEQYF. The CDR3 nucleotides are TGTGCCAGCAGCCTAGGCCTAGGCTACGAGCAGTACTTC. The J gene is TRBJ2-7, the V gene TRBV6-5, with D uncertain. Trimming removed 6 bases at V and 3 bases at J, with 12 bases between. CDR3 length: 13 residues. The V gene's germline CDR1 is MNHEY and CDR2 SVGAGI.

J is TRBJ2-5 and V is TRBV7-2; 10 bases align to TRBD2. The length of the CDR3 is 15 residues. The J segment lost 1 base and the V segment lost 7 bases, leaving 6 bases of the junction unmatched. Per the germline V gene, CDR1 is SGHTA and CDR2 is FQGNSA. The CDR3 region is CASKGTSVLQETQYF. CDR3 nucleotide sequence: TGTGCCAGCAAGGGGACTAGCGTCCTCCAAGAGACCCAGTACTTC. The full variable domain, rest sourced from reference TRBV7-2 and TRBJ2-5, is GAGVSQSPSNKVTEKGKDVELRCDPISGHTALYWYRQSLGQGLEFLIYFQGNSAPDKSGLPSDRFSAERTGGSVSTLTIQRTQQEDSAVYLCASKGTSVLQETQYFGPGTRLLVL.

The chain employs TRBV6-5 and TRBJ1-3, with D possibly TRBD1 on 5 matching bases. This CDR3 spans 15 amino acids. Trimming cost V 3 bases and J 0 bases, with 9 bases left between them. The germline CDR1 and CDR2 sequences are MNHEY and SVGAGI. The CDR3 loop is CASSYGDYSGNTIYF. Here the CDR3 DNA reads TGTGCCAGCAGTTATGGGGACTACTCTGGAAACACCATATATTTT.

V is TRBV3-1 (or the pseudogene TRBV3-2) and J is TRBJ2-7, with D tentatively TRBD1 or TRBD2 (5 bases each). Germline V gene lookup returns CDR1 LGHDT and CDR2 YNNKEL (reference sequence). Between the trimmed V and J ends, which lost 0 bases and 8 bases, there was a span of 11 bases. The CDR3 spans 13 residues. In DNA form, the CDR3 reads TGTGCCAGCAGCCAAGATATTTGGGGACAGCAGTACTTC. Translation: CASSQDIWGQQYF.

This clone was seen only a few times. The J gene is TRBJ1-5, the V gene TRBV11-3; D remains unclear. The V gene lost 5 bases and the J gene lost 1 base, with 21 bases spanning the gap. Germline assignment: CDR1 SGHNT and CDR2 YENEEA. This CDR3 contains 18 residues. For the CDR3, the DNA is TGTGCCAGCAGCCTTAGGATAGTGGGAGGGAGCAGCAATCAGCCCCAGCATTTT. It specifies CASSLRIVGGSSNQPQHF. Filled out from reference TRBV11-3 and TRBJ1-5, the complete variable domain reads EAGVVQSPRYKIIEKKQPVAFWCNPISGHNTLYWYLQNLGQGPELLIRYENEEAVDDSQLPKDRFSAERLKGVDSTLKIQPAELGDSAVYLCASSLRIVGGSSNQPQHFGDGTRLSIL.

J is TRBJ2-7 and V is TRBV5-4, with 14 positions matching TRBD2. V shed 4 bases, J shed 0 bases, and the junction held 6 bases outside the gene matches. The V gene's germline CDR1 is SGHNT and CDR2 YYREEE (reference sequence). There are 17 residues in the CDR3. CDR3 coding DNA: TGTGCCAGCAGCGGACCGGGACTAGCGGGGGCCTCCTACGAGCAGTACTTC. It translates to CASSGPGLAGASYEQYF.

The J gene is TRBJ2-3, the V gene TRBV6-6, with D unresolved. This CDR3 region has 12 residues. V was shortened by 5 bases and J by 6 bases, with 9 bases between the two germline ends. Germline lookup yields CDR1 MNHNY and CDR2 SVGAGI (reference sequence). The CDR3: CASSPFPDTQYF. The CDR3 region has the DNA TGTGCCAGCAGTCCTTTTCCTGATACGCAGTATTTT.

The chain combines TRBV6-6 with TRBJ1-2; 7 bases are shared with TRBD1. The CDR3 is 19 residues long. CDR1 and CDR2 (germline): MNHNY, SVGAGI (reference sequence). V lost 5 bases to trimming and J lost 3 bases; unmatched junction nucleotides: 21. CDR3 sequence (DNA): TGTGCCAGCAGTCCCGATAAGGGCCTGACAGGGATGGGCCACTATGGCTACACCTTC. Protein: CASSPDKGLTGMGHYGYTF.

The chain combines TRBV12-3 or TRBV12-4 with TRBJ1-3; D is uncertain. V was shortened by 1 base and J by 6 bases, with 7 bases between the two germline ends. The CDR3 loop spans 13 amino acids. The CDR3 loop is CASSLEVENTIYF. The CDR3 nucleotides read TGTGCCAGCAGTTTAGAGGTGGAAAACACCATATATTTT.

The chain recombines TRBV29-1 with TRBJ2-7; D may be TRBD2 (6 bases). V shed 5 bases and J shed 3 bases, with 11 bases lying between them. Germline-derived CDR1 and CDR2 are SQVTM and ANQGSEA. The CDR3 is 12 residues long. The CDR3 sequence: CSVFGGDYEQYF. Here the CDR3 DNA reads TGCAGCGTTTTCGGGGGAGACTACGAGCAGTACTTC.

V is TRBV6-5 and J is TRBJ2-3; TRBD1 might be the D (6 bases). CDR3 length: 14 amino acids. The germline gives CDR1 MNHEY, CDR2 SVGAGI. V was trimmed by 8 bases and J by 2 bases, leaving 14 bases between them. CDR3 in DNA: TGTGCCAGCCGCCCTGGGGGCTACACAGATACGCAGTATTTT. This sequence encodes CASRPGGYTDTQYF.

This sequence joins TRBV3-1 (or the pseudogene TRBV3-2) and TRBJ1-6, with 9 bases aligning to TRBD1. Trimming removed 1 base from V and 7 bases from J; junction bases left unmatched: 2. The CDR3 is made up of 15 amino acids. CDR1 LGHDT and CDR2 YNNKEL come from the germline V gene (reference sequence). The CDR3 nucleotides read TGTGCCAGCAGCCAAGTGGGGACAGGGAATTCACCCCTCCACTTT. Translating gives CASSQVGTGNSPLHF.

This chain uses TRBV6-2 or TRBV6-3 with TRBJ2-3; TRBD2 matches at 7 bases. Germline-derived CDR1 and CDR2 are MNHEY and SVGEGT. The CDR3 sequence is 16 residues long. J gave up 2 bases and V 0 bases, and 5 bases lay outside the gene matches. The CDR3 reads CASSYSTAGVTDTQYF. In nucleotides, the CDR3 is TGTGCCAGCAGTTACTCGACGGCGGGGGTCACAGATACGCAGTATTTT.

The rearrangement joins TRBV18 to TRBJ2-1; either TRBD1 or TRBD2 may supply D (7 bases each). The V and J ends lost 1 base and 7 bases respectively, with 11 bases between them. The V gene's germline CDR1 is KGHSH and CDR2 LQKENI. This CDR3 has 14 residues. The DNA of the CDR3 is TGTGCCAGCTCACCACAGCAGGGGGGGAATGAGCAGTTCTTC. Its translation is CASSPQQGGNEQFF. Based on the CDR3 plus reference TRBV18 and TRBJ2-1, the full variable domain is NAGVMQNPRHLVRRRGQEARLRCSPMKGHSHVYWYRQLPEEGLKFMVYLQKENIIDESGMPKERFSAEFPKEGPSILRIQQVVRGDSAAYFCASSPQQGGNEQFFGPGTRLTVL.

The chain is built from TRBV11-2 and TRBJ1-1, with D possibly matching TRBD1 (6 bases). The germline V gene has CDR1 SGHAT and CDR2 FQNNGV. The V gene lost 7 bases and the J gene lost 3 bases, with 12 bases spanning the gap. This CDR3 comprises 13 residues. The DNA of the CDR3 is TGTGCCAGCAACCGTAGGGGGTACACTGAAGCTTTCTTT. It encodes CASNRRGYTEAFF.

This clone was seen only once. The J gene is TRBJ1-2, the V gene TRBV7-8; 10 bases map to TRBD1. CDR1 SGHVS and CDR2 FQNEAQ come from the germline V gene. This CDR3 spans 15 amino acids. V trimming: 3 bases; J trimming: 5 bases; junction bases outside the gene matches: 6. The CDR3 region has the DNA TGTGCCAGCAGCTTCCGGGACAGGGGAGGGTATGGCTACACCTTC. Translating gives CASSFRDRGGYGYTF.

The chain is built from TRBV10-3 and TRBJ1-1, with unresolved D. Germline V gives CDR1 ENHRY, CDR2 SYGVKD. CDR3 length equals 12 residues. V gave up 11 bases and J gave up 0 bases, with 10 bases separating them. The CDR3 nucleotides read TGTGCCGTCGGGCAGGTGAACACTGAAGCTTTCTTT. Its protein is CAVGQVNTEAFF.

V and J are TRBV5-4 and TRBJ2-1, with 9 bases that match TRBD2. J gave up 2 bases and V 4 bases, and 4 bases lay outside the gene matches. This CDR3 region has 15 residues. Germline CDR1 SGHNT, CDR2 YYREEE (reference sequence). CDR3 nucleotide sequence: TGTGCCAGCAGCCCGGGACTAGCACCCTACAATGAGCAGTTCTTC. This gives the protein CASSPGLAPYNEQFF.

This chain joins TRBV19 and TRBJ1-2; TRBD1 matches at 7 bases. The CDR3 spans 14 residues. Germline CDR1 reads LNHDA; CDR2 reads SQIVND (reference sequence). V gave up 3 bases and J gave up 7 bases; unmatched junction bases: 8. CDR3: CASSITQGMGGYTF. The CDR3 DNA follows: TGTGCCAGTAGTATTACACAGGGGATGGGTGGCTACACCTTC.

The genes are TRBV19 and TRBJ1-5, with a tentative D call TRBD1 (6 bases). V dropped 10 bases and J dropped 11 bases, with 21 bases sitting between them. The CDR3 runs to 13 residues. Germline V gene sequence: CDR1 LNHDA, CDR2 SQIVND (reference sequence). CDR3 coding DNA: TGTGCCACCGCCTGGACAGCCTCGGAGGCCCAGCATTTT. It encodes CATAWTASEAQHF.

V is TRBV27 and J is TRBJ1-1; no clear D. The germline gives CDR1 MNHEY, CDR2 SMNVEV (reference sequence). The CDR3 has 15 amino acids. Trimming shortened V by 6 bases and J by 0 bases, and 14 bases separated the two germline ends. The CDR3 coding sequence is TGTGCCAGCAGGGCGTATGCATCGATGAACACTGAAGCTTTCTTT. Translated, it gives CASRAYASMNTEAFF.

In DNA form, the CDR3 reads TGTGCCACCTCCCCCCTAGCGGGCGGGGGGGATACGCAGTATTTT. Translation: CATSPLAGGGDTQYF. V gene TRBV2 combines with J gene TRBJ2-3; TRBD2 matches at 8 bases. The J segment lost 6 bases and the V segment lost 10 bases, leaving 15 bases of the junction unmatched. Germline V gives CDR1 SNHLY, CDR2 FYNNEI. The CDR3 extends over 15 amino acids.

The genes are TRBV7-2 and TRBJ1-2, with 11 bases that match TRBD1. Germline CDR1 and CDR2: SGHTA and FQGNSA. Germline trimming cut 5 bases from V and 4 bases from J; bases unmatched to any gene: 6. The CDR3 has 15 residues. CDR3 residues: CASSADRGPAYGYTF. CDR3 bases: TGTGCCAGCAGCGCGGACAGGGGGCCGGCCTATGGCTACACCTTC.

The chain couples TRBV6-5 to TRBJ1-1; the match to TRBD1 covers 12 bases. With 6 bases clipped from V and 1 base from J, the junction kept 3 bases outside the gene matches. The V gene's germline CDR1 is MNHEY and CDR2 SVGAGI. The CDR3 extends over 15 amino acids. Here the CDR3 reads CASRGQGAPNTEAFF. The DNA for the CDR3 is TGTGCCAGCAGGGGACAGGGGGCCCCGAACACTGAAGCTTTCTTT.

The chain joins TRBV5-6 to TRBJ1-1, with a possible D match to TRBD1 (6 bases). The CDR3 runs to 14 residues. In germline, CDR1 is SGHDT, CDR2 YYEEEE. Trimming cost V 4 bases and J 5 bases, with 15 bases left between them. CDR3 DNA sequence: TGTGCCAGCAGCCCTGGACAGTGGTGGACTGAAGCTTTCTTT. Residues: CASSPGQWWTEAFF.

Only one count was recorded for this clone. V is TRBV6-4 and J is TRBJ2-6; possibly TRBD1 or TRBD2 for D (5 bases each). Germline lookup yields CDR1 MRHNA and CDR2 SNTAGT. Trimming pared 4 bases from V and 4 bases from J, leaving 14 bases between. CDR3 length: 16 residues. DNA for the CDR3: TGTGCCAGCAGTGCGGCCGAGGGGAGCGGGGCCAACGTCCTGACTTTC. As protein: CASSAAEGSGANVLTF.

The J gene is TRBJ1-2, the V gene TRBV5-5, with D perhaps TRBD1 (6 bases). CDR1 and CDR2 from the germline V gene are SGHKS and YYEKEE (reference sequence). Trimming shortened V by 1 base and J by 4 bases, and 20 bases separated the two germline ends. The CDR3 is 17 amino acids. CDR3 in DNA: TGTGCCAGCAGCTTGAGCTTCGTGGCAGGGGCCTTCTATGGCTACACCTTC. It specifies CASSLSFVAGAFYGYTF.

V is TRBV7-2 and J is TRBJ1-2; maybe TRBD1 (5 bases). The germline gives CDR1 SGHTA, CDR2 FQGNSA. V was clipped by 5 bases and J by 3 bases, with 16 bases between them. This CDR3 spans 15 amino acids. CDR3 loop: CASSPMTGRDYGYTF. The CDR3 DNA is TGTGCCAGCAGCCCCATGACGGGGCGAGACTATGGCTACACCTTC.

The chain employs TRBV2 and TRBJ2-7, with D perhaps matching TRBD2 (5 bases). V dropped 5 bases and J dropped 3 bases, with 14 bases sitting between them. Germline assignment: CDR1 SNHLY and CDR2 FYNNEI. The CDR3 length is 14 residues. CDR3 sequence reads: CASSPWTVIYEQYF. The CDR3 DNA sequence: TGTGCCAGCAGTCCCTGGACTGTAATCTACGAGCAGTACTTC.

The rearrangement links TRBV4-3 to TRBJ2-3, with 7 bases matching TRBD1. V lost 0 bases to trimming and J lost 7 bases; unmatched junction nucleotides: 10. The CDR3 is 16 residues long. From germline, CDR1 is LGHNA and CDR2 YSLEER. The CDR3: CASSQEGGPPHHTQYF. The CDR3 DNA reads TGCGCCAGCAGCCAAGAAGGGGGCCCTCCACACCATACGCAGTATTTT.